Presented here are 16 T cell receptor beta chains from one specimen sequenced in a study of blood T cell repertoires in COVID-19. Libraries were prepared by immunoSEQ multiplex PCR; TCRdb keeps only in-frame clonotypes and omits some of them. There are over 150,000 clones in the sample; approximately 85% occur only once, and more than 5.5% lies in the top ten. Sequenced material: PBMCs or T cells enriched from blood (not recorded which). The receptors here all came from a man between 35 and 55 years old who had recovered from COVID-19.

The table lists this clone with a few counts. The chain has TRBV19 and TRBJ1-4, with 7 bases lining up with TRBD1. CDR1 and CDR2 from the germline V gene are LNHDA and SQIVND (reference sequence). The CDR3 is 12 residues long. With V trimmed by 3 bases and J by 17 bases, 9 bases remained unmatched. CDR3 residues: CASSIQGGHIFF. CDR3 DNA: TGTGCCAGTAGTATCCAGGGGGGCCACATCTTTTTT.

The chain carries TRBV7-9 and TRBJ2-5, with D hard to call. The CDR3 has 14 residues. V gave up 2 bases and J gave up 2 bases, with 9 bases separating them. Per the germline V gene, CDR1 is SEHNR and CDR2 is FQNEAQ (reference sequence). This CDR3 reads CASSLMAAQETQYF. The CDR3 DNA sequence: TGTGCCAGCAGCTTAATGGCTGCACAAGAGACCCAGTACTTC.

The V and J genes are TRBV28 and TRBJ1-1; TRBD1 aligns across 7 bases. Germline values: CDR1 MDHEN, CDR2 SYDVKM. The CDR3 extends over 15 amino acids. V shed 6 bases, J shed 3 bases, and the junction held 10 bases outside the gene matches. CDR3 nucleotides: TGTGCCAGCAGCCGAGGAGGGGGCAGTGACACTGAAGCTTTCTTT. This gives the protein CASSRGGGSDTEAFF.

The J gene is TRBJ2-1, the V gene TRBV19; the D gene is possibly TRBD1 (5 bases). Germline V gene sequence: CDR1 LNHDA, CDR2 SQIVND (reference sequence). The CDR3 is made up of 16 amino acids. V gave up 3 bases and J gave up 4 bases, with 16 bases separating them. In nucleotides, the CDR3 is TGTGCCAGTAGTATTACGGGTTGGGGCAGTTACAATGAGCAGTTCTTC. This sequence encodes CASSITGWGSYNEQFF.

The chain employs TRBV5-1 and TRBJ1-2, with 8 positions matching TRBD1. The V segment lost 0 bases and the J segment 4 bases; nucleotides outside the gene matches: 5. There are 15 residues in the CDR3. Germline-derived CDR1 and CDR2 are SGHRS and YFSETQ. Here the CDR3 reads CASSLGTGLGYGYTF. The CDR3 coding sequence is TGCGCCAGCAGCTTGGGGACAGGGCTCGGCTATGGCTACACCTTC.

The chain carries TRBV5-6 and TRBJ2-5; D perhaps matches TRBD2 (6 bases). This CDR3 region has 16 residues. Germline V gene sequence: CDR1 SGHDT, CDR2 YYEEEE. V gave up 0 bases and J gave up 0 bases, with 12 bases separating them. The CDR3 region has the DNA TGTGCCAGCAGCTTGGGAGTTGGAGGGTACCAAGAGACCCAGTACTTC. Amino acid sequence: CASSLGVGGYQETQYF.

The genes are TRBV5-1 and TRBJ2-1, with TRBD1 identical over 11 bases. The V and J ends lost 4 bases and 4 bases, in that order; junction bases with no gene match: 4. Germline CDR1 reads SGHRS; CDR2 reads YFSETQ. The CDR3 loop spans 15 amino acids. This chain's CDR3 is CASSDGTGGYNEQFF. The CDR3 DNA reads TGCGCCAGCAGCGATGGGACAGGGGGTTACAATGAGCAGTTCTTC. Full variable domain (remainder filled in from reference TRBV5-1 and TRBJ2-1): KAGVTQTPRYLIKTRGQQVTLSCSPISGHRSVSWYQQTPGQGLQFLFEYFSETQRNKGNFPGRFSGRQFSNSRSEMNVSTLELGDSALYLCASSDGTGGYNEQFFGPGTRLTVL.

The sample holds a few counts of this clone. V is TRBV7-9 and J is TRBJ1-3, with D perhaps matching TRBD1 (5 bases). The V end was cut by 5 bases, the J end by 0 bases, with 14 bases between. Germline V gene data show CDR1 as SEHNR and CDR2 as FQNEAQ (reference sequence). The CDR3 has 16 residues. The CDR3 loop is CASSPWTPPSGNTIYF. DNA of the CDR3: TGTGCCAGCAGCCCCTGGACACCGCCCTCTGGAAACACCATATATTTT.

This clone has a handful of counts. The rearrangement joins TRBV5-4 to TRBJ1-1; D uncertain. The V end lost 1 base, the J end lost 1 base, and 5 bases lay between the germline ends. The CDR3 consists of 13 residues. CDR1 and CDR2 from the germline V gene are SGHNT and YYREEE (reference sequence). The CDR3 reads CASSLPENTEAFF. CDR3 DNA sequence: TGTGCCAGCAGCTTGCCAGAGAACACTGAAGCTTTCTTT.

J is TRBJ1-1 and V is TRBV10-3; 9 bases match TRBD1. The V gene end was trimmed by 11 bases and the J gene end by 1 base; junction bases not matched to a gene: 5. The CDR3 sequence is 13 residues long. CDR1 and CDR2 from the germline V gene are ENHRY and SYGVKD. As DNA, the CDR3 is TGTGCCTCCACAGGGGGCGCGAACACTGAAGCTTTCTTT. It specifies CASTGGANTEAFF.

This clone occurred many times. The chain's CDR3 is CASISGTGALGDQPQHF. The CDR3 bases are TGTGCCAGCATATCCGGGACAGGAGCTCTCGGGGATCAGCCCCAGCATTTT. The rearrangement uses TRBV28 and TRBJ1-5, with 8 bases lining up with TRBD1. CDR3 size: 17 residues. The ends lost 7 bases at V and 5 bases at J; junction bases unmatched: 16. Germline loops: CDR1 MDHEN, CDR2 SYDVKM.

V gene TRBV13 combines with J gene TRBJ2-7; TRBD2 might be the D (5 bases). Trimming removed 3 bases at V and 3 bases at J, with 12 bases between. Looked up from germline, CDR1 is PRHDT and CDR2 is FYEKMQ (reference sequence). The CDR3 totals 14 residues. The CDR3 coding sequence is TGTGCCAGCAGCTTTGGATCGGGGAGCTACGAGCAGTACTTC. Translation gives CASSFGSGSYEQYF.

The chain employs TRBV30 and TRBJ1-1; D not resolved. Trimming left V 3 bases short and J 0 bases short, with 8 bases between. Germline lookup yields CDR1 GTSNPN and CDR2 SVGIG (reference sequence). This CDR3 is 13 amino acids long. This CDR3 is CAWRVLVNTEAFF. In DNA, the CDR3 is TGTGCCTGGAGAGTGTTAGTGAACACTGAAGCTTTCTTT.

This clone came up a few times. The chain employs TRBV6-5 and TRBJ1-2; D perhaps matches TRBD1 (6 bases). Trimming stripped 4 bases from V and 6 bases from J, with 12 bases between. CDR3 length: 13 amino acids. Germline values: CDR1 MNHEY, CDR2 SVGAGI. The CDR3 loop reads CASSLVRGHGYTF. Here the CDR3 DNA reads TGTGCCAGCAGTTTAGTCAGGGGACATGGCTACACCTTC.

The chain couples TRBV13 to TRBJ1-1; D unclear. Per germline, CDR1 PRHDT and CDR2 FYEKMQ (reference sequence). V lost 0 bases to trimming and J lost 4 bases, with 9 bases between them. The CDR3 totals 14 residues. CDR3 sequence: CASSLGRGFTEAFF. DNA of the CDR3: TGTGCCAGCAGCTTAGGGCGGGGTTTCACTGAAGCTTTCTTT. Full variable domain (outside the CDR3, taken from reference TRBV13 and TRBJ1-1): AAGVIQSPRHLIKEKRETATLKCYPIPRHDTVYWYQQGPGQDPQFLISFYEKMQSDKGSIPDRFSAQQFSDYHSELNMSSLELGDSALYFCASSLGRGFTEAFFGQGTRLTVV.

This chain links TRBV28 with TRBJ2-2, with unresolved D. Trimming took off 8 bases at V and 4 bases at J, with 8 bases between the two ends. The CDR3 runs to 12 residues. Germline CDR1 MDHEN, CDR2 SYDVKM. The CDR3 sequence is CASGPRTGELFF. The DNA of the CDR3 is TGTGCCAGCGGCCCCCGCACCGGGGAGCTGTTTTTT.